This TCR beta chain was retrieved from a study of tumour-infiltrating T cells in Burkitt lymphoma (dated by TCRdb to the early 2020s). For the wider study: All epidemiological subtypes of Burkitt lymphoma were represented in the cohort, which was made up of 82 patients. Clinical outcome was correlated with TCR repertoire data, and overall and progression-free survival were found to be predicted by productive clonality independently of established prognosticators, including age at diagnosis.

The library was produced with the immunoSEQ multiplex PCR assay. TCRdb retrieved this table from immuneACCESS and kept in-frame rearrangements only. Not all clones are present; in checked studies, unresolved V genes account for under half, and no reason is known for the remainder. Here the sample has some 1,200 clones; about 12% occur a single time. The top ten clones comprise around 22% of the sample. The CDR3, cysteine through phenylalanine, is 15 amino acids long. Solely the CDR3 DNA is kept, with 45 bases framed from the first base. CDR1 is given as SGDLS and CDR2 as YYNGEE, both from the germline V gene. General conclusions and limits of the study: Several public clonotypes were found to be shared across numerous Burkitt lymphoma patients, which suggests a shared tumour neoantigen selection that is absent from diffuse large B-cell lymphoma.

Remarks on this clone: No antigen is known for it. The junction departs from germline at one end; a sequencing error may be responsible.

The sequencing input was tumor tissue. This receptor was identified in a human donor with Burkitt lymphoma. The rearranged segments are TRBV9 and TRBJ2-3, with a weak D call of TRBD2 (5 bases match). The CDR3 protein sequence reads: CASSEDSASTDTQYF. The nucleotide sequence is given as TGTGCCAGCAGCGAGGACTCAGCTAGCACAGATACGCAATATTTT. Where the CDR3 stops, the reference TRBV9 and TRBJ2-3 genes take over; the full variable domain is DSGVTQTPKHLITATGQRVTLRCSPRSGDLSVYWYQQSLDQGLQFLIQYYNGEERAKGNILERFSAQQFPDLHSELNLSSLELGDSALYFCASSEDSASTDTQYFGPGTRLTVL.